The 22 T cell receptor beta chains below come from one sample, sequenced in a study of T cells in Graves' hyperthyroidism and ophthalmopathy. The investigators amplified TCR beta CDR3 regions from RNA transcripts. With the HTBI primer set, the TCR CDR3 went through a first round of RT-PCR. TCRdb used MiXCR to reprocess the multiplex PCR reads, holding one entry per CDR3 protein. Among 500,000 or so distinct CDR3 sequences listed, roughly 16% were seen once. The sample consisted of blood. The source is a woman in her thirties with Graves' ophthalmopathy.

In this sample, this clonotype turned up many times. This sequence joins TRBV3-1 and TRBJ2-1; 9 bases line up with TRBD2. This CDR3 contains 15 residues. Trimming cost V 5 bases and J 7 bases; bases outside gene matches: 9. Germline V lookup: CDR1 LGHDT, CDR2 YNNKEL (reference sequence). CDR3 DNA: TGTGCCAGCAGCTCATGGGCGGGAGGGAGAAATGAGCAGTTCTTC. It yields the protein CASSSWAGGRNEQFF.

The CDR3 loop is CAWSVDLGRGSTNEKLFF. Here the CDR3 DNA reads TGTGCCTGGAGTGTAGATCTGGGAAGGGGATCGACTAATGAAAAACTGTTTTTT. The chain combines TRBV30 with TRBJ1-4, with D maybe TRBD1 (5 bases). CDR3 length equals 18 residues. Germline V gives CDR1 GTSNPN, CDR2 SVGIG (reference sequence). Trimming shortened V by 0 bases and J by 2 bases, and 19 bases separated the two germline ends.

This clonotype was found many times. The chain recombines TRBV18 with TRBJ1-5, with no clear D. V was clipped by 3 bases and J by 2 bases, with 11 bases between them. Germline V gene lookup returns CDR1 KGHSH and CDR2 LQKENI. There are 15 residues in the CDR3. The CDR3 is CASSPREGGNQPQHF. The CDR3 nucleotides read TGTGCCAGCTCACCCCGGGAGGGAGGCAATCAGCCCCAGCATTTT.

This clonotype was seen at least ten times. The chain employs TRBV27 and TRBJ2-3; D gene unclear. The length of the CDR3 is 16 residues. V was pared by 0 bases and J by 1 base, with 11 bases between. CDR1 is MNHEY, CDR2 SMNVEV, per germline (reference sequence). CDR3 region: CASSLSTLGGTDTQYF. For the CDR3, the DNA is TGTGCCAGCAGTTTATCTACTCTGGGCGGCACAGATACGCAGTATTTT.

This clonotype was observed at least ten times. The CDR3 sequence: CASSDLRDKSYEQYF. In nucleotides, the CDR3 is TGTGCCAGCAGTGATCTCCGGGACAAGTCCTACGAGCAGTACTTC. This chain connects TRBV6-1 to TRBJ2-7; tentatively, D is TRBD1 (6 bases). Germline V gives CDR1 MNHNS, CDR2 SASEGT. The CDR3 is 15 residues long. Trimming removed 3 bases from V and 1 base from J, with 13 bases in between.

This clonotype was seen at least ten times. The chain carries TRBV28 and TRBJ2-7, with D possibly TRBD1 on 5 matching bases. V lost 2 bases, J lost 0 bases, and 8 bases lay in between. Germline V gene data show CDR1 as MDHEN and CDR2 as SYDVKM. The CDR3 consists of 14 residues. Here the CDR3 DNA reads TGTGCCAGCAGTTTAACAGGCATCTCCTACGAGCAGTACTTC. Amino acid sequence: CASSLTGISYEQYF.

This clonotype was seen at least ten times. This chain connects TRBV3-1 to TRBJ2-5; possibly TRBD1 or TRBD2 for D (5 bases each). V was cut by 4 bases and J by 9 bases, with 15 bases left in between. CDR3 size: 13 residues. Germline V gene sequence: CDR1 LGHDT, CDR2 YNNKEL (reference sequence). In DNA form, the CDR3 reads TGTGCCAGCAGCCGGGGGAAAAAGACGGCCCAGTACTTC. It translates to CASSRGKKTAQYF.

This clonotype was seen just once. The chain uses TRBV4-1 and TRBJ1-1; D remains unclear. CDR3 length: 13 amino acids. V dropped 1 base and J dropped 5 bases, with 8 bases sitting between them. CDR1 and CDR2 from the germline V gene are MGHRA and YSYEKL. The CDR3 protein is CASSQVSGTEAFF. The CDR3 DNA sequence: TGCGCCAGCAGCCAAGTCTCCGGGACTGAAGCTTTCTTT.

This clonotype was observed many times. This chain joins TRBV7-9 and TRBJ1-5; no clear D. Germline loops: CDR1 SEHNR, CDR2 FQNEAQ (reference sequence). V was trimmed by 1 base and J by 4 bases, leaving 5 bases between them. The CDR3 is made up of 13 amino acids. The CDR3 protein is CASSLDWNQPQHF. As DNA, the CDR3 is TGTGCCAGCAGCTTAGATTGGAATCAGCCCCAGCATTTT.

A few counts support this clonotype. The chain employs TRBV5-1 and TRBJ1-5; tentative D call: TRBD1 (5 bases). The CDR3 spans 18 residues. The V gene's germline CDR1 is SGHRS and CDR2 YFSETQ. V was pared by 0 bases and J by 1 base, with 17 bases between. CDR3 in amino acids: CASSLGVGTGGSNQPQHF. DNA for the CDR3: TGCGCCAGCAGCTTGGGGGTCGGGACCGGTGGCAGCAATCAGCCCCAGCATTTT.

This clonotype has just a few counts. This may stem from a read error, because a much larger clone lies one nucleotide away. V gene TRBV9 combines with J gene TRBJ2-1; 12 nucleotides line up with TRBD2. The CDR3 totals 16 residues. From germline, CDR1 is SGDLS and CDR2 YYNGEE. V was pared by 1 base and J by 2 bases, with 1 base of the junction left unmatched. CDR3 bases: TGTGCCAGCAGCGTACTAGCGGGAGGGCCCTACAATGAGCAGTTCTTC. This encodes CASSVLAGGPYNEQFF.

This clonotype occurred a few times. The chain recombines TRBV14 with TRBJ2-1, with D unclear. The CDR3 spans 14 residues. V was cut by 4 bases and J by 10 bases, with 17 bases left in between. Germline CDR1 reads SGHDN; CDR2 reads FVKESK. This chain's CDR3 is CASSPRLPLGEQFF. In DNA form, the CDR3 reads TGTGCCAGCAGCCCTCGCCTTCCCCTAGGCGAGCAGTTCTTC.

This clonotype was observed many times. The chain employs TRBV29-1 and TRBJ2-7; no definite D call. Trimming took 4 bases from V and 7 from J, leaving 14 bases between them. The V gene's germline CDR1 is SQVTM and CDR2 ANQGSEA. The CDR3 spans 12 residues. The CDR3 protein is CSVGGPPREQYF. The CDR3 DNA reads TGCAGCGTTGGTGGGCCCCCGAGGGAGCAGTACTTC.

A word on this clonotype: An end of the junction does not agree with germline; a read error may underlie this. V is TRBV28 and J is TRBJ2-1; 11 bases line up with TRBD2. CDR1 is MDHEN, CDR2 SYDVKM, per germline. The CDR3 extends over 18 amino acids. The CDR3 nucleotides read TGTGCCAGCAGACCAACAAGGCGGACTAGCGGGTTCTACAATGGGCAGTTCTTC. Protein: CASRPTRRTSGFYNGQFF.

Many counts were recorded for this clonotype. The chain joins TRBV20-1 to TRBJ2-3; 8 bases line up with TRBD2. The germline V gene has CDR1 DFQATT and CDR2 SNEGSKA (reference sequence). The CDR3 is 18 amino acids. The V and J ends lost 6 bases and 3 bases, in that order; junction bases with no gene match: 20. Here the CDR3 reads CSARIWVLAGSETDTQYF. CDR3 sequence (DNA): TGCAGTGCCCGAATATGGGTGTTAGCGGGATCAGAGACAGATACGCAGTATTTT.

The CDR3 sequence: CASSVGREEYYEQYF. In DNA form, the CDR3 reads TGTGCCAGCAGCGTAGGACGGGAAGAATACTACGAGCAGTACTTC. The rearrangement joins TRBV9 to TRBJ2-7, with D tentatively TRBD2 (5 bases). Trimming left V 0 bases short and J 3 bases short, with 13 bases between. Germline CDR1 SGDLS, CDR2 YYNGEE. The CDR3 runs 15 residues.

This clonotype has ten or more counts. V and J are TRBV12-3 or TRBV12-4 and TRBJ1-5, with 7 bases matching TRBD1. V dropped 3 bases and J dropped 6; count of bases not matched to a gene: 14. There are 17 residues in the CDR3. The CDR3 reads CASSLGRGTLIFQPQHF. CDR3 sequence (DNA): TGTGCCAGCAGTTTGGGCAGGGGGACGTTGATTTTTCAGCCCCAGCATTTT.

This clonotype was seen a handful of times. V and J are TRBV29-1 and TRBJ1-3; D possibly corresponds to TRBD1 (6 bases). V dropped 6 bases and J dropped 0 bases, with 15 bases sitting between them. Germline V lookup: CDR1 SQVTM, CDR2 ANQGSEA. The length of the CDR3 is 15 residues. Here the CDR3 DNA reads TGCAGCGTCCAGCAGGGGCTTCGCTCTGGAAACACCATATATTTT. Translated, it gives CSVQQGLRSGNTIYF.

This clonotype was observed many times. The gene calls are TRBV28 and TRBJ2-1, with TRBD2 matching over 10 bases. V was clipped by 3 bases and J by 8 bases; unmatched bases: 10. The CDR3 covers 16 residues. Per germline, CDR1 MDHEN and CDR2 SYDVKM. Here the CDR3 DNA reads TGTGCCAGCAGTTTTTCGGCTAGCGGGAGTAGCGATGAGCAGTTCTTC. It specifies CASSFSASGSSDEQFF.

This clonotype was seen only a few times. This sequence joins TRBV6-4 and TRBJ1-3; TRBD1 agrees at 7 bases. Germline CDR1 and CDR2: MRHNA and SNTAGT. The V gene end was trimmed by 3 bases and the J gene end by 2 bases; junction bases not matched to a gene: 4. This CDR3 region has 15 residues. The CDR3 region is CASSESGTAGNTIYF. CDR3 bases: TGTGCCAGCAGTGAGAGCGGGACAGCTGGAAACACCATATATTTT.

This clonotype was counted many times. V gene TRBV30 combines with J gene TRBJ2-7; TRBD1 agrees at 9 bases. The CDR3 extends over 14 amino acids. CDR1 is GTSNPN, CDR2 SVGIG, per germline (reference sequence). Losses at the gene ends were 4 bases for V and 7 bases for J; bases not matched to a gene: 11. The CDR3 DNA reads TGTGCCTGGACCGCCGGGACAGGGTGGGGAGAGCAGTACTTC. Encoded protein: CAWTAGTGWGEQYF.

With regard to this clonotype: A much larger clone is a single base away; this may be a read error. The chain couples TRBV11-2 to TRBJ2-1, with D maybe TRBD1 (6 bases). Germline V gene sequence: CDR1 SGHAT, CDR2 FQNNGV. The CDR3 loop spans 15 amino acids. This chain's CDR3 is CATSPGALIFSEQFF. The CDR3 DNA reads as TGTGCCACCAGCCCAGGGGCGCTTATCTTTAGTGAGCAGTTCTTC.